A single sample gave rise to the 20 T cell receptor beta chains below, sequenced in a study of somatic mutations in cytotoxic T cells in rheumatoid arthritis. The method was immunoSEQ multiplex PCR; TCRdb's version includes in-frame clones alone and lacks a portion of them. The table has 18,000 or so clones, roughly 70% seen once; the top ten hold roughly a fifth. The sequencing sample was made of CD8+ T cells sorted from blood. Receptors originate from a woman aged 60-75 years in good health.

The genes are TRBV4-1 and TRBJ2-2; 11 nucleotides line up with TRBD1. This CDR3 contains 17 residues. The germline V gene has CDR1 MGHRA and CDR2 YSYEKL. V lost 4 bases and J lost 4; bases outside the gene matches: 8. The CDR3 region is CASSRHAGTGGTGELFF. CDR3 bases: TGCGCCAGCAGCCGCCACGCCGGGACAGGGGGCACCGGGGAGCTGTTTTTT.

The chain carries TRBV6-5 and TRBJ2-1, with no clear D. CDR3 size: 11 residues. Germline CDR1 reads MNHEY; CDR2 reads SVGAGI. Trimming cost V 8 bases and J 7 bases, with 9 bases left between them. In DNA, the CDR3 is TGTGCCAGCCGCACCTGGAATGAGCAGTTCTTC. It specifies CASRTWNEQFF.

This clone has only a few counts. The chain recombines TRBV5-6 with TRBJ1-1; no clear D gene. This CDR3 has 11 residues. The V end lost 2 bases, the J end lost 5 bases, and 4 bases lay between the germline ends. The germline CDR1 and CDR2 sequences are SGHDT and YYEEEE. The DNA for the CDR3 is TGTGCCAGCAGCTTCCAAACTGAAGCTTTCTTT. It encodes CASSFQTEAFF.

This clone was detected a few times. DNA for the CDR3: TGTGCCAGCAGTGAACTAGCGGGGGGATCCTACGAGCAGTACTTC. Encoded protein: CASSELAGGSYEQYF. The chain is built from TRBV6-1 and TRBJ2-7; the match to TRBD2 covers 11 bases. The V and J ends lost 2 bases and 1 base, in that order; junction bases with no gene match: 1. In germline, CDR1 is MNHNS, CDR2 SASEGT. The CDR3 is made up of 15 amino acids.

The rearrangement joins TRBV18 to TRBJ1-5; D unclear. The CDR3 has 12 residues. Germline values: CDR1 KGHSH, CDR2 LQKENI. Deletions cut 3 bases from V and 5 bases from J, with 5 bases between. The CDR3 bases are TGTGCCAGCTCACCGGAGGATCAGCCCCAGCATTTT. This gives the protein CASSPEDQPQHF.

V gene TRBV27 combines with J gene TRBJ2-2; 14 nucleotides match TRBD2. With V trimmed by 5 bases and J by 5 bases, 7 bases remained unmatched. The CDR3 totals 17 residues. The germline V gene encodes CDR1 MNHEY and CDR2 SMNVEV (reference sequence). The CDR3 bases are TGTGCCAGCAGTCCCCGACTAGCGGGAGGGCCGACCGGGGAGCTGTTTTTT. It translates to CASSPRLAGGPTGELFF.

The rearrangement links TRBV9 to TRBJ2-2; D perhaps matches TRBD2 (7 bases). This CDR3 comprises 14 residues. Germline V gene lookup returns CDR1 SGDLS and CDR2 YYNGEE. V gave up 4 bases and J gave up 6 bases, with 13 bases separating them. DNA of the CDR3: TGTGCCAGCAGCAGAGGGGGGGGCCCCGGGGAGCTGTTTTTT. This encodes CASSRGGGPGELFF.

The chain combines TRBV14 with TRBJ2-5; D ambiguous. V was pared by 1 base and J by 5 bases, with 2 bases between. The germline gives CDR1 SGHDN, CDR2 FVKESK. The CDR3 contains 11 residues. The CDR3 protein is CASSQVETQYF. CDR3 bases: TGTGCCAGCAGCCAAGTGGAGACCCAGTACTTC.

The chain carries TRBV5-1 and TRBJ1-4; TRBD1 is a possible D gene (6 bases). The germline V gene has CDR1 SGHRS and CDR2 YFSETQ. This CDR3 is 15 amino acids long. V was shortened by 4 bases and J by 7 bases, with 17 bases between the two germline ends. CDR3 DNA: TGCGCCAGCAGCCGCGGAGAGGGGGGCGGTGAAAAACTGTTTTTT. It codes for CASSRGEGGGEKLFF.

Only a few counts were recorded for this clone. V is TRBV7-8 and J is TRBJ2-7; D is possibly TRBD2 (7 bases). Trimming removed 1 base from V and 4 bases from J, with 11 bases in between. Germline V gene sequence: CDR1 SGHVS, CDR2 FQNEAQ. The CDR3 spans 14 residues. The CDR3 is CASSLGGGWYEQYF. The CDR3 nucleotides are TGTGCCAGCAGCTTAGGCGGGGGCTGGTACGAGCAGTACTTC.

This sequence joins TRBV6-1 and TRBJ1-1, with no clear D. V lost 7 bases and J 5 bases, leaving 14 bases between the germline ends. Germline values: CDR1 MNHNS, CDR2 SASEGT. The CDR3 totals 13 residues. CDR3 DNA: TGTGCCAGCAAGGAGGGAACGAGTACTGAAGCTTTCTTT. It is translated as CASKEGTSTEAFF.

The rearrangement links TRBV21-1 to TRBJ2-7; TRBD1 was called by the table and not checked on the DNA. TRBV21-1 is deemed a pseudogene. CDR3 length: 19 residues. The CDR3 nucleotides are TGTGCCAGCAGCTCCCTAGCCGGGACAGGGGTGGGGGACTCCTACGAGCAGTACTTC. This gives the protein CASSSLAGTGVGDSYEQYF.

This clone was observed a single time. The chain recombines TRBV7-2 with TRBJ2-7, with D possibly TRBD2 on 6 matching bases. The CDR3 loop spans 15 amino acids. The germline gives CDR1 SGHTA, CDR2 FQGNSA. V lost 0 bases and J lost 3, with 12 bases in between. DNA for the CDR3: TGTGCCAGCAGCTTAGCGCCGGGGGAAATCTACGAGCAGTACTTC. It yields the protein CASSLAPGEIYEQYF.

This clone was counted only a few times. This chain links TRBV6-5 with TRBJ1-1; 9 bases align to TRBD1. With 2 bases clipped from V and 5 bases from J, the junction kept 6 bases outside the gene matches. Per germline, CDR1 MNHEY and CDR2 SVGAGI. The CDR3 covers 15 residues. The CDR3, as DNA: TGTGCCAGCAGTTACGAGGGACAGGGAAGGACTGAAGCTTTCTTT. It encodes CASSYEGQGRTEAFF.

V and J are TRBV10-3 and TRBJ2-1, with 8 positions matching TRBD2. This CDR3 contains 16 residues. Per the germline V gene, CDR1 is ENHRY and CDR2 is SYGVKD. V shed 6 bases and J 0 bases; nucleotides not matched to a gene: 7. This chain's CDR3 is CAIRMTSAGSYNEQFF. The DNA of the CDR3 is TGTGCCATCAGGATGACTAGCGCAGGCTCCTACAATGAGCAGTTCTTC.

The table lists this clone with a count of one. The chain couples TRBV19 to TRBJ1-4; the D is unclear. The CDR3 is made up of 14 amino acids. From germline, CDR1 is LNHDA and CDR2 SQIVND (reference sequence). Deletions cut 7 bases from V and 4 bases from J, with 13 bases between. In nucleotides, the CDR3 is TGTGCCAGTACCGCGGGCCGGAGTAATGAAAAACTGTTTTTT. Residues: CASTAGRSNEKLFF.

This clone was found a few times. The V call is TRBV6-1, the J call TRBJ2-1, with 7 bases identical to TRBD2. Trimming removed 0 bases from V and 2 bases from J; junction bases left unmatched: 4. This CDR3 comprises 16 residues. Germline values: CDR1 MNHNS, CDR2 SASEGT. CDR3 sequence (DNA): TGTGCCAGCAGTGAAGCCGGGGGAGGGGCCTACAATGAGCAGTTCTTC. It is translated as CASSEAGGGAYNEQFF.

This rearrangement joins TRBV7-9 to TRBJ1-3, with D hard to call. The CDR3 has 12 amino acids. The V end lost 3 bases, the J end lost 4 bases, and 4 bases lay between the germline ends. Germline V gene sequence: CDR1 SEHNR, CDR2 FQNEAQ (reference sequence). The CDR3 spells CASSLAGNTIYF. DNA for the CDR3: TGTGCCAGCAGCTTGGCCGGAAACACCATATATTTT.

V is TRBV4-1 and J is TRBJ2-3; D is uncertain. Trimming pared 0 bases from V and 0 bases from J, leaving 10 bases between. CDR3 length: 16 amino acids. The germline V gene encodes CDR1 MGHRA and CDR2 YSYEKL. CDR3 DNA sequence: TGCGCCAGCAGCCAAGAGCGTTCCTCTAGCACAGATACGCAGTATTTT. Translation: CASSQERSSSTDTQYF.

The V gene is TRBV4-1, the J gene TRBJ2-5, with 9 bases matching TRBD1. Per the germline V gene, CDR1 is MGHRA and CDR2 is YSYEKL. The V gene end was trimmed by 1 base and the J gene end by 5 bases; junction bases not matched to a gene: 8. CDR3 length: 16 residues. CDR3 residues: CASSQVGTGQKETQYF. CDR3 coding DNA: TGCGCCAGCAGCCAAGTGGGGACAGGGCAAAAGGAGACCCAGTACTTC.